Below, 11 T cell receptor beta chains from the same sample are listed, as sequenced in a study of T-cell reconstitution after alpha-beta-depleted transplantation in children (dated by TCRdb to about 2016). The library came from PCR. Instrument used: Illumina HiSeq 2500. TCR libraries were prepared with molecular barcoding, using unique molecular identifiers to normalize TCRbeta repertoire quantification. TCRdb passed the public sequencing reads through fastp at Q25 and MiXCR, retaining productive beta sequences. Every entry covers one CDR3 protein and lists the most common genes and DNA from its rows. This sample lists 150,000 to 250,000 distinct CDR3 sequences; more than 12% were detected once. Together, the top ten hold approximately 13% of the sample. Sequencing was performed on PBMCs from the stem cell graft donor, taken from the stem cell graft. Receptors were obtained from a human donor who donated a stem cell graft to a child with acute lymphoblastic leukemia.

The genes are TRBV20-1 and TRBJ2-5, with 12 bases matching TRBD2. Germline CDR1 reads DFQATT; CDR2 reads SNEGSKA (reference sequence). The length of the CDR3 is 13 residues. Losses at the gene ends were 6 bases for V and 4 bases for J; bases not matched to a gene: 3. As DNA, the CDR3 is TGCAGTGCCCGACTAGCGGGAGTAGAGACCCAGTACTTC. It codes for CSARLAGVETQYF.

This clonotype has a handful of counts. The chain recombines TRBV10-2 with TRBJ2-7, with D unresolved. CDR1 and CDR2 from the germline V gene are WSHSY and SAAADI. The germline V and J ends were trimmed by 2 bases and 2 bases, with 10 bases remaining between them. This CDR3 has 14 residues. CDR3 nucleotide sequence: TGCGCCAGCAGTGAGCCTGGCTTCCCCTACGAGCAGTACTTC. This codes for CASSEPGFPYEQYF.

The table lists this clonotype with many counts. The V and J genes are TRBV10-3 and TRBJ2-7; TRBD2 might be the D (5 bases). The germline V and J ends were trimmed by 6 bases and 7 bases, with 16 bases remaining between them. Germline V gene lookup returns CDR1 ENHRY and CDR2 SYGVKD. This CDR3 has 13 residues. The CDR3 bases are TGTGCCATCAGAGCGGCCGAGACGCGGGAGCAGTACTTC. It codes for CAIRAAETREQYF.

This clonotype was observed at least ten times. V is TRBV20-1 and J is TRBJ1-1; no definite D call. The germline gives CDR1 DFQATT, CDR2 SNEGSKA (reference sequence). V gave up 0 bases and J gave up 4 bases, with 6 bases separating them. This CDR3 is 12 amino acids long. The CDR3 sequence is CSARDGSTEAFF. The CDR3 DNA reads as TGCAGTGCTAGAGATGGGAGCACTGAAGCTTTCTTT.

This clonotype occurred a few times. Here the CDR3 DNA reads TGCGCCAGCAGCCCCTCGGAAGGAGGACAGGTCTTCTATGGCTACACCTTC. It is translated as CASSPSEGGQVFYGYTF. The V and J genes are TRBV5-1 and TRBJ1-2; 7 nucleotides line up with TRBD1. The CDR3 extends over 17 amino acids. Germline trimming cut 4 bases from V and 4 bases from J; bases unmatched to any gene: 16. Looked up from germline, CDR1 is SGHRS and CDR2 is YFSETQ.

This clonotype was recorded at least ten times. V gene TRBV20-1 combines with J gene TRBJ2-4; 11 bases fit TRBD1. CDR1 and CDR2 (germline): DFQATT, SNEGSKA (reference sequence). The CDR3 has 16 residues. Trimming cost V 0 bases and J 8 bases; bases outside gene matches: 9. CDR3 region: CSARDVGQGALDIQYF. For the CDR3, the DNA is TGCAGTGCTAGAGATGTTGGACAGGGGGCGTTGGACATTCAGTACTTC.

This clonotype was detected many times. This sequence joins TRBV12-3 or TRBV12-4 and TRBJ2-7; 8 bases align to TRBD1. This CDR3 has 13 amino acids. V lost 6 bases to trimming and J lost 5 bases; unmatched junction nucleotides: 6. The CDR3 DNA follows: TGTGCCAGCAGGGCGGGACAGGTGAACGAGCAGTACTTC. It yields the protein CASRAGQVNEQYF.

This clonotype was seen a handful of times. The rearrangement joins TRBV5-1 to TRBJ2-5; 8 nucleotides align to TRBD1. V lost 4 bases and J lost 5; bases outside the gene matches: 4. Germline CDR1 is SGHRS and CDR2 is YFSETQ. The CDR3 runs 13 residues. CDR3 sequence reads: CASSPRTGETQYF. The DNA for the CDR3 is TGCGCCAGCAGCCCCCGGACAGGGGAGACCCAGTACTTC.

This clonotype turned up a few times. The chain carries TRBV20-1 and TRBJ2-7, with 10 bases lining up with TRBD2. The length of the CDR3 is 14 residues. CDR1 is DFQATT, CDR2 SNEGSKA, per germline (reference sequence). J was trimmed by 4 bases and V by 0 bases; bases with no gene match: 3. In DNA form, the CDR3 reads TGCAGTGCTAGAGATCCGACTAGCGGGTACGAGCAGTACTTC. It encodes CSARDPTSGYEQYF.

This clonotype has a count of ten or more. Here the CDR3 DNA reads TGCGCCAGCCGATCAATTGGGAGCGCCTACGAGCAGTACTTC. The encoded protein is CASRSIGSAYEQYF. The rearrangement links TRBV5-1 to TRBJ2-7; tentatively, D is TRBD2 (5 bases). V lost 7 bases and J 2 bases, leaving 16 bases between the germline ends. This CDR3 spans 14 amino acids. CDR1 SGHRS and CDR2 YFSETQ come from the germline V gene.

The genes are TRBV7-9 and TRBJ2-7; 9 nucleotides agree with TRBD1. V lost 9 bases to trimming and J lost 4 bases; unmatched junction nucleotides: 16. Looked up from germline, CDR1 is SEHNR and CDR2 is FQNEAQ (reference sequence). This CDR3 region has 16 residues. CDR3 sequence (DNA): TGTGCCAGTAGGGGGACAGGGCCGATCACGGGGTACGAGCAGTACTTC. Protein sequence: CASRGTGPITGYEQYF.